This TCR beta chain is from a study of blood T cells in healthy people across ages. Peripheral blood samples of approximately 10 milliliters were drawn from each donor. Per-sample PBMC isolation yielded at least 6 million cells. The ends lost 4 bases at V and 7 bases at J; junction bases unmatched: 5. The CDR3 loop spans 15 amino acids. The germline CDR1 and CDR2 sequences are MGHDK and SYGVNS. For the second PCR, which ran for about 6 to 11 cycles, a sample-barcoded 5' primer and a J-beta primer mix were used. Each CDR3 protein is one row after TCRdb ran MiXCR on the 5' RACE reads. The sample lists 1.5 million to 2 million distinct CDR3 sequences, 25% to 30% occurring once. This clonotype was recorded many times.

This rearrangement joins TRBV25-1 to TRBJ2-1; 12 bases are a match to TRBD2. This TCR was recovered from a woman younger than 45 in good health. The specimen sequenced was blood. The CDR3 DNA sequence: TGTGCCAGCAGTGCTCGGACTAGCGGGACAAATGAGCAGTTCTTC. It yields the protein CASSARTSGTNEQFF.